This T cell receptor (beta chain) is from a study of cytomegalovirus exposure and HLA in healthy donors. Comment on this clone: What it recognizes is unknown.

This CDR3 has 15 amino acids. From germline, CDR1 is LGHNA and CDR2 YNFKEQ. Trimming cost V 0 bases and J 9 bases, with 17 bases left between them. Study results and caveats: One later analysis, an examination of the 100 to 150 validation repertoires, found that first-cohort TCR clusters tended to co-occur in them.

The method was immunoSEQ multiplex PCR; TCRdb's version includes in-frame clones alone and lacks a portion of them. The sample consists of some 160,000 clones, more than 75% of them appearing once. The chain links TRBV4-2 to TRBJ1-2; perhaps TRBD1 as D (6 bases). The TCR sequence derives from a young man in good health and CMV-seronegative. The specimen sequenced was PBMCs. The CDR3 region is CASSQDLQDSLSYTF. In DNA, the CDR3 is TGTGCCAGCAGCCAAGATCTTCAGGACAGCCTCAGCTACACCTTC.